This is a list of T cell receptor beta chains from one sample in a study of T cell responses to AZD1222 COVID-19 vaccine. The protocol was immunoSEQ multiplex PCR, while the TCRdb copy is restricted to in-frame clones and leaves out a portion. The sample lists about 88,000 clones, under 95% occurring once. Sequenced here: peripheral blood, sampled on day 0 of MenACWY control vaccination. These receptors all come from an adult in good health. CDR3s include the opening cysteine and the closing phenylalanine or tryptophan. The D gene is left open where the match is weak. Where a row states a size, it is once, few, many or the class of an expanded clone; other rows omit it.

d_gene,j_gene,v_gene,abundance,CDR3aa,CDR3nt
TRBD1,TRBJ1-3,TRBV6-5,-,CASTPTGTSGNTIYF,TGTGCCAGCACCCCGACAGGGACCTCTGGAAACACCATATATTTT
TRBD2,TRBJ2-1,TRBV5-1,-,CASSLPLAGEDEQFF,TGCGCCAGCAGCTTGCCCCTAGCGGGGGAGGATGAGCAGTTCTTC
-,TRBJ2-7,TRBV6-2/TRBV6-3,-,CASSYSASASYEQYF,TGTGCCAGCAGTTACTCGGCTAGCGCCTCCTACGAGCAGTACTTC
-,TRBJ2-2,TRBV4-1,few,CASSQELGAGELFF,TGCGCCAGCAGCCAAGAGTTAGGCGCCGGGGAGCTGTTTTTT
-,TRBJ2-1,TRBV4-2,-,CASSQDIGGPPYNEQFF,TGTGCCAGCAGCCAAGATATTGGGGGGCCCCCCTACAATGAGCAGTTCTTC
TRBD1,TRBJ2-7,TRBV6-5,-,CASSRGDSPVNEQYF,TGTGCCAGCAGCAGAGGGGACAGTCCCGTCAACGAGCAGTACTTC
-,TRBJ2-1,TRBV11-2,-,CASSPPGLRKNEQFF,TGTGCCAGCAGCCCTCCGGGGCTGAGGAAGAATGAGCAGTTCTTC
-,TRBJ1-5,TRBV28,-,CASSLPATGYQPQHF,TGTGCCAGCAGTTTACCAGCAACAGGCTACCAGCCCCAGCATTTT
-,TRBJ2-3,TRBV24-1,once,CATSTLTGLAKDTQYF,TGTGCCACCAGTACACTCACAGGGCTAGCAAAGGATACGCAGTATTTT
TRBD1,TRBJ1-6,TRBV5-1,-,CASSLAGGQGHSPLHF,TGCGCCAGCAGCTTGGCCGGGGGACAGGGGCATTCACCCCTCCACTTT
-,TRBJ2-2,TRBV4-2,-,CASSPQGGTGELFF,TGTGCCAGCAGCCCTCAAGGGGGAACCGGGGAGCTGTTTTTT
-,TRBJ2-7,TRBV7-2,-,CASSLVVGGDYEQYF,TGTGCCAGCAGCTTAGTGGTCGGAGGGGACTACGAGCAGTACTTC
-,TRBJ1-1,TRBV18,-,CASSPEGVMNTEAFF,TGTGCCAGCTCACCAGAGGGGGTCATGAACACTGAAGCTTTCTTT
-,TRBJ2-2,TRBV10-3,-,CASQREGRGTGELFF,TGTGCCTCACAAAGGGAGGGCAGGGGCACCGGGGAGCTGTTTTTT
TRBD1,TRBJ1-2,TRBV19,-,CATGTGRAPYGYTF,TGTGCCACCGGGACAGGTAGAGCCCCTTATGGCTACACCTTC
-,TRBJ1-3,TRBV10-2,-,CASSSKPTGNTIYF,TGCGCCAGCAGCTCGAAGCCCACTGGAAACACCATATATTTT